This TCR beta chain was profiled in a study of blood T cell repertoires in COVID-19. About the study: Samples of COVID-19 (acute and convalescent) were obtained from the United States, Italy and Spain.

The table came from immunoSEQ multiplex PCR; TCRdb's copy has only in-frame clones and leaves some out. The table records some 120,000 clones, around 63% of them present only once. This clone has more than one count but fewer than ten. Germline V gene lookup returns CDR1 MNHEY and CDR2 SMNVEV (reference sequence). This CDR3 has 16 residues. J was trimmed by 9 bases and V by 7 bases; bases with no gene match: 16. Sequencing input: peripheral blood. This chain connects TRBV27 to TRBJ2-1, with 9 bases that match TRBD1. This receptor was identified in a woman aged 70 to 79 with acute or convalescent COVID-19. The CDR3 nucleotides are TGTGCCAGCACCTTAAAGATGGGACAGGGTCTCAGTGAGCAGTTCTTC. The encoded protein is CASTLKMGQGLSEQFF.